This T cell receptor beta chain was captured by sequencing in a study of blood T cell repertoires in COVID-19. Study-wide context: The United States, Italy and Spain provided the acute and convalescent COVID-19 samples. PBMCs, B-cell-depleted T cells, or T cells were the source of the cDNA or gDNA that made up the material.

Trimming removed 4 bases from V and 2 bases from J; junction bases left unmatched: 8. Germline loops: CDR1 SNHLY, CDR2 FYNNEI. The CDR3 runs to 16 residues. Source study methods: By means of reference gene primer amplification, nucleated cell counts were estimated. Assay used: immunoSEQ multiplex PCR; TCRdb lists only in-frame clones, some missing. That table gives V, J and clone size, and the DNA gave D and trimming. The repertoire holds roughly 280,000 clones, with 70% to 90% as singletons. The chain couples TRBV2 to TRBJ2-7, with 10 bases fitting TRBD1. The sequence came from a woman in her 70s with acute or convalescent COVID-19. Material for sequencing was peripheral blood. The CDR3 region is CASSGGPGQGTYEQYF. DNA of the CDR3: TGTGCCAGCAGTGGAGGTCCGGGACAGGGGACCTACGAGCAGTACTTC. The full variable domain, with the rest looked up from reference TRBV2 and TRBJ2-7, is EPEVTQTPSHQVTQMGQEVILRCVPISNHLYFYWYRQILGQKVEFLVSFYNNEISEKSEIFDDQFSVERPDGSNFTLKIRSTKLEDSAMYFCASSGGPGQGTYEQYFGPGTRLTVT.